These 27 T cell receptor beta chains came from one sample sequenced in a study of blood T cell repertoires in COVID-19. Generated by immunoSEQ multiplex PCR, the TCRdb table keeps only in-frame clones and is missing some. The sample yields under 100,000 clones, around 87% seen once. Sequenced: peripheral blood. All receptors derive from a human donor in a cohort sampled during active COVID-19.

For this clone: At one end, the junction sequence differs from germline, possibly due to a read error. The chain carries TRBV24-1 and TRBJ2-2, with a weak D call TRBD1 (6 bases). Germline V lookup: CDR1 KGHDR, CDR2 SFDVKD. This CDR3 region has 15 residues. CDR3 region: CANLHRDTEHRGAVF. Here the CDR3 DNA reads TGTGCCAACCTACACCGGGACACTGAACACCGGGGAGCTGTTTTT.

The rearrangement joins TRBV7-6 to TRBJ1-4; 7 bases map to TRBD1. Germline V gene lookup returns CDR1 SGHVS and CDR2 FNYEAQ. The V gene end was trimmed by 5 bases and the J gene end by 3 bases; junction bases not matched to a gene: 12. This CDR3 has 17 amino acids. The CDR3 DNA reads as TGTGCCAGCAGCCCTGACCCAGGGGGTACAGCTAATGAAAAACTGTTTTTT. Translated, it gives CASSPDPGGTANEKLFF.

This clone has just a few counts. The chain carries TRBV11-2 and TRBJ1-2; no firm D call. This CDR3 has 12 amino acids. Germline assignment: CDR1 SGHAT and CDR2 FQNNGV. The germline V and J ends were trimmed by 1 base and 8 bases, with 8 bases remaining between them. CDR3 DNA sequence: TGTGCCAGCAGCTTAGGAGGGAACGGCTACACCTTC. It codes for CASSLGGNGYTF.

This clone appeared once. The CDR3: CASSLRGGKGTLYNEQFF. The CDR3 DNA reads TGTGCCAGCAGTCTAAGGGGAGGGAAAGGGACCCTCTACAATGAGCAGTTCTTC. The V and J genes are TRBV2 and TRBJ2-1; 7 bases align to TRBD2. The CDR3 spans 18 residues. Germline assignment: CDR1 SNHLY and CDR2 FYNNEI. Trimming cost V 5 bases and J 3 bases; bases outside gene matches: 16. Full variable domain (missing parts from reference TRBV2 and TRBJ2-1): EPEVTQTPSHQVTQMGQEVILRCVPISNHLYFYWYRQILGQKVEFLVSFYNNEISEKSEIFDDQFSVERPDGSNFTLKIRSTKLEDSAMYFCASSLRGGKGTLYNEQFFGPGTRLTVL.

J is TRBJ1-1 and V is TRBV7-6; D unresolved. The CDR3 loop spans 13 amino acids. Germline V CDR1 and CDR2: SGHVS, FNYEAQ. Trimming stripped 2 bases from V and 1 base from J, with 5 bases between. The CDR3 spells CASSLSENTEAFF. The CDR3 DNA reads TGTGCCAGCAGCTTAAGCGAGAACACTGAAGCTTTCTTT. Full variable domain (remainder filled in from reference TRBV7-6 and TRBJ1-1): GAGVSQSPRYKVTKRGQDVALRCDPISGHVSLYWYRQALGQGPEFLTYFNYEAQQDKSGLPNDRFSAERPEGSISTLTIQRTEQRDSAMYRCASSLSENTEAFFGQGTRLTVV.

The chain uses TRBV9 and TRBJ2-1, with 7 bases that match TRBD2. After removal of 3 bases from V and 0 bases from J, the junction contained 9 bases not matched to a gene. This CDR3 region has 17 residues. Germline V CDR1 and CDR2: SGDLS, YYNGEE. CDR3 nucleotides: TGTGCCAGCAGCGATAGGCGAGGCGGGAGCTCCTACAATGAGCAGTTCTTC. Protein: CASSDRRGGSSYNEQFF.

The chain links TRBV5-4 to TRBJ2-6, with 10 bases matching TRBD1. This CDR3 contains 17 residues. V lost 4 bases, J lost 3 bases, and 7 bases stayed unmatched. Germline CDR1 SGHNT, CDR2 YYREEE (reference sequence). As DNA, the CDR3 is TGTGCCAGCAGCCCTGGACAGGGGGGTGGTGGGGCCAACGTCCTGACTTTC. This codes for CASSPGQGGGGANVLTF. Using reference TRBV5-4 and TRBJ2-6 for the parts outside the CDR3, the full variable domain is ETGVTQSPTHLIKTRGQQVTLRCSSQSGHNTVSWYQQALGQGPQFIFQYYREEENGRGNFPPRFSGLQFPNYSSELNVNALELDDSALYLCASSPGQGGGGANVLTFGAGSRLTVL.

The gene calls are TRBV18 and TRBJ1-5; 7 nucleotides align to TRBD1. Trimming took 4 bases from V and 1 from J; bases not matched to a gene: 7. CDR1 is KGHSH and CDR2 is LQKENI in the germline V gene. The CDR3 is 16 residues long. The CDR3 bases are TGTGCCAGCTCACTAAACCGGGACAGCAGCAATCAGCCCCAGCATTTT. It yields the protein CASSLNRDSSNQPQHF.

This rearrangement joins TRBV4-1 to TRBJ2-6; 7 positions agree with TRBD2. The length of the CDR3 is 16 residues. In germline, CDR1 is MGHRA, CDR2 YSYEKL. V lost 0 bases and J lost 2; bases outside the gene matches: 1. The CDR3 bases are TGCGCCAGCAGCCAAGAGGGGGGGACTGGGGCCAACGTCCTGACTTTC. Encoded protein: CASSQEGGTGANVLTF.

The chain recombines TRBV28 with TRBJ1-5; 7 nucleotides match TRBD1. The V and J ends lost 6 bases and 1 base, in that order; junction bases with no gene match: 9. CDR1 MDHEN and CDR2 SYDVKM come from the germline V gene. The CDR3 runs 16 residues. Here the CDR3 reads CASRPHRGLSNQPQHF. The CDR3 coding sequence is TGTGCCAGCAGACCTCATAGGGGGCTGAGCAATCAGCCCCAGCATTTT.

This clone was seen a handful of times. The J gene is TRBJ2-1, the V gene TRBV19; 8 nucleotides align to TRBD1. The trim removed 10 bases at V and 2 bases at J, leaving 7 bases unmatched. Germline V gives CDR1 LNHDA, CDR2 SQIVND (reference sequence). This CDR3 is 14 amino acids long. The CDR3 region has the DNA TGTGCCACCGATCAGGGGGCTGCCTACAATGAGCAGTTCTTC. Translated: CATDQGAAYNEQFF.

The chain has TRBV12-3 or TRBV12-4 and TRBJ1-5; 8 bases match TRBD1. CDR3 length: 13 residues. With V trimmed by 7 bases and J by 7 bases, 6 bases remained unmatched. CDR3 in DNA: TGTGCCAGCACCTTGGACAGGGCACAGCCCCAGCATTTT. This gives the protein CASTLDRAQPQHF.

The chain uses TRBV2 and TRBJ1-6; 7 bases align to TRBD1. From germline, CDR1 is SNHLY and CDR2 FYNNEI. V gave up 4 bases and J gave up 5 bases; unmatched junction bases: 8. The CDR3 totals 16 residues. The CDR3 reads CASSGDSVRNNSPLHF. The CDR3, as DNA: TGTGCCAGCAGTGGGGACAGTGTGAGGAATAATTCACCCCTCCACTTT.

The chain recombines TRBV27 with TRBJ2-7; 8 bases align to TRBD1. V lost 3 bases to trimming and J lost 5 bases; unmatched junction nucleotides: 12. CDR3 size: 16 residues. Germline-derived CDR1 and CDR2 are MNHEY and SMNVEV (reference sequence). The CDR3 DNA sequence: TGTGCCAGCAGTTTGGGAATATTAGGACAGGGCAACGAGCAGTACTTC. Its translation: CASSLGILGQGNEQYF.

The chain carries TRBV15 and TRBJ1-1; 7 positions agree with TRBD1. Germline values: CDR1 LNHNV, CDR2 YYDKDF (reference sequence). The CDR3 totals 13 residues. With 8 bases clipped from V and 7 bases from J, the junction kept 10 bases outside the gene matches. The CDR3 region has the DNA TGTGCCACCGCCCCAGGGGGTCCCCTTGAAGCTTTCTTT. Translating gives CATAPGGPLEAFF. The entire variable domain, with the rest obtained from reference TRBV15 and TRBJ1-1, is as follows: DAMVIQNPRYQVTQFGKPVTLSCSQTLNHNVMYWYQQKSSQAPKLLFHYYDKDFNNEADTPDNFQSRRPNTSFCFLDIRSPGLGDTAMYLCATAPGGPLEAFFGQGTRLTVV.

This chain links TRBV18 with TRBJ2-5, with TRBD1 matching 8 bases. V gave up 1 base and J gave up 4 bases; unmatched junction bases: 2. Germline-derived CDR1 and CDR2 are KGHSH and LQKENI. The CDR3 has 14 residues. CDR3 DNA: TGTGCCAGCTCACCACAGGACAGGGCAGAGACCCAGTACTTC. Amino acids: CASSPQDRAETQYF.

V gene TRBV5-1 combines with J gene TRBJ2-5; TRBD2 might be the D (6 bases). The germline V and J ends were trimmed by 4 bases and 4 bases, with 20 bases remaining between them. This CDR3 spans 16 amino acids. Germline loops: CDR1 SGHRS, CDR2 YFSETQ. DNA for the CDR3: TGCGCCAGCAGCCCCGGAGCAGGCGGGGTGGGAGAGACCCAGTACTTC. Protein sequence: CASSPGAGGVGETQYF.

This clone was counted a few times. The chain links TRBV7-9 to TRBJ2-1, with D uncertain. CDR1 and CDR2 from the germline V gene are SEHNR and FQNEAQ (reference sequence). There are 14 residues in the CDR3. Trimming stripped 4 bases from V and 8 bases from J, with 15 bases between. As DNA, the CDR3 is TGTGCCAGCAGCTCCTCCCGTCTAGACCATGAGCAGTTCTTC. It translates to CASSSSRLDHEQFF.

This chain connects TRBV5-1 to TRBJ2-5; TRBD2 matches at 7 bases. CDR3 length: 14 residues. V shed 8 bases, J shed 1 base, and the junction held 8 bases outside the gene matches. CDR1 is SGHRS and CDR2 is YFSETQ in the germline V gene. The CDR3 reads CASNQPGGQETQYF. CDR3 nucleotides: TGCGCCAGTAACCAACCGGGGGGCCAAGAGACCCAGTACTTC.

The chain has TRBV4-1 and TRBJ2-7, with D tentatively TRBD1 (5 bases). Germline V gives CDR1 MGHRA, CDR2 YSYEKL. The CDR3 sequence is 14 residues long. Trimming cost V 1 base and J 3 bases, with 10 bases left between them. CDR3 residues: CASSQGIGDYEQYF. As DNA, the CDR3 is TGCGCCAGCAGCCAAGGAATAGGGGACTACGAGCAGTACTTC.

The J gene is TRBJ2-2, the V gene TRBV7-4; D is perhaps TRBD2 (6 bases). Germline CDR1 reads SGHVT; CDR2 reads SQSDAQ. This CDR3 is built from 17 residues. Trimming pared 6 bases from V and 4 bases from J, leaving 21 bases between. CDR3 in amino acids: CASSHFPTGVPTGELFF. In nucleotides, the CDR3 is TGTGCCAGCAGTCATTTTCCTACGGGAGTACCCACCGGGGAGCTGTTTTTT.

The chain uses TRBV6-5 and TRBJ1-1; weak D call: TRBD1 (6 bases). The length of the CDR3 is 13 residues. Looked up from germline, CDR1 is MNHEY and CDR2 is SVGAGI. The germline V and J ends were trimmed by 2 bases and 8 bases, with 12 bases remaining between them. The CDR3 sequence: CASSYGDTQEAFF. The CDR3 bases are TGTGCCAGCAGTTACGGGGACACACAAGAAGCTTTCTTT.

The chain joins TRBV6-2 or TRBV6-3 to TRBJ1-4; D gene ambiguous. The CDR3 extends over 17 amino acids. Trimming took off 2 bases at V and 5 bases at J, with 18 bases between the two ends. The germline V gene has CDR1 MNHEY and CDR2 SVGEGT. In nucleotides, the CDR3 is TGTGCCAGCAGTTACGTGTTCTGGAGGGTAGAGAATGAAAAACTGTTTTTT. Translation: CASSYVFWRVENEKLFF.

The CDR3 loop is CSVSGTGGETQYF. The CDR3 nucleotides are TGCAGCGTGTCGGGGACAGGGGGAGAGACCCAGTACTTC. The V call is TRBV29-1, the J call TRBJ2-5; 11 bases line up with TRBD1. The CDR3 contains 13 residues. Trimming took 6 bases from V and 4 from J; bases not matched to a gene: 4. CDR1 is SQVTM, CDR2 ANQGSEA, per germline.

The chain's CDR3 is CASSFGTGGLLSGANVLTF. CDR3 coding DNA: TGTGCCAGCAGCTTCGGGACAGGGGGCCTTTTATCTGGGGCCAACGTCCTGACTTTC. J is TRBJ2-6 and V is TRBV7-2, with 12 bases matching TRBD1. The V segment lost 3 bases and the J segment 1 base; nucleotides outside the gene matches: 7. Looked up from germline, CDR1 is SGHTA and CDR2 is FQGNSA. The CDR3 consists of 19 residues.

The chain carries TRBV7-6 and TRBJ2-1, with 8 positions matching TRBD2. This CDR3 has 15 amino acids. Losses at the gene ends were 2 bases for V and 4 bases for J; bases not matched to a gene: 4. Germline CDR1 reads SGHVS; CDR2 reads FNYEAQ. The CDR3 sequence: CASSLIQREYNEQFF. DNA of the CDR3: TGTGCCAGCAGCTTAATCCAGCGGGAGTACAATGAGCAGTTCTTC.

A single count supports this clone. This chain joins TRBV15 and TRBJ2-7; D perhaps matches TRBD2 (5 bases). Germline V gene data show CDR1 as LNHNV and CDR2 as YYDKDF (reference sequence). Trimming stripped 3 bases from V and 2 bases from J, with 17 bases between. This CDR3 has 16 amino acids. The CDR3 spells CATSRDRGSAPYEQYF. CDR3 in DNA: TGTGCCACCAGCAGGGACCGGGGTAGCGCACCCTACGAGCAGTACTTC.